The TCR beta chain described here comes from a study of cytomegalovirus exposure and HLA in healthy donors. The study, taken as a whole, reports: The classifier reportedly diagnosed cytomegalovirus status with high specificity and sensitivity. Specific recognition of CMV antigens was confirmed in vitro for a few chains (all CMV-associated). The tendency of first-cohort TCR clusters to co-occur in the 120 validation repertoires was identified by a subsequent analysis.

The donors were members of the validation cohort comprising about 130 subjects, separate from the roughly 670-subject first cohort. Only in-frame clones appear in the TCRdb table, and some are missing; sequencing was by immunoSEQ multiplex PCR. This table holds about 240,000 clones, 86% found once. With respect to this clone: What it recognizes is unknown.

The germline gives CDR1 SNHLY, CDR2 FYNNEI. V was cut by 8 bases and J by 4 bases, with 20 bases left in between. This CDR3 has 15 amino acids. The V call is TRBV2, the J call TRBJ1-2; tentative D call: TRBD1 (6 bases). Sequencing was done on a sample of PBMCs. The clonotype was recovered from a woman between 25 and 40 years old in good health and CMV-seropositive. CDR3 DNA sequence: TGTGCCAGCTTTGCGGGGGCCGGACTTTCCTATGGCTACACCTTC. Amino acids: CASFAGAGLSYGYTF.